These 8 T cell receptor beta chains were sequenced from one sample in a study of blood T cell repertoires in COVID-19. Only in-frame clones appear in the TCRdb table, and some are missing; sequencing was by immunoSEQ multiplex PCR. The sample shows under 400,000 clones, over 75% of them seen only once. The sample taken for sequencing was PBMCs or T cells enriched from blood (not recorded which). All receptors come from a man between 35 and 55 years old in a cohort exposed to, infected with or recovered from COVID-19 (not recorded which).

This clone has a single count. The chain employs TRBV20-1 and TRBJ2-4; 7 positions agree with TRBD2. The trim removed 6 bases at V and 9 bases at J, leaving 8 bases unmatched. The germline gives CDR1 DFQATT, CDR2 SNEGSKA (reference sequence). CDR3 length equals 12 residues. The CDR3 loop reads CSASHGGSIQYF. For the CDR3, the DNA is TGCAGTGCGAGTCACGGGGGGAGCATTCAGTACTTC.

As concerns this clone: A much bigger clone sits one base away, suggesting this may be a read error. The chain recombines TRBV28 with TRBJ1-1; D is unclear. The CDR3 contains 12 residues. Trimming shortened V by 4 bases and J by 1 base, and 4 bases separated the two germline ends. Germline lookup yields CDR1 MDHEN and CDR2 SYDVKM. The CDR3 DNA reads TGTGCCAGCAGTTCCGGGAACACTGAAGCTTTCTTT. Translating it yields CASSSGNTEAFF.

J is TRBJ1-5 and V is TRBV27, with 8 bases identical to TRBD1. This CDR3 comprises 16 residues. Germline trimming cut 6 bases from V and 3 bases from J; bases unmatched to any gene: 10. CDR1 is MNHEY, CDR2 SMNVEV, per germline (reference sequence). The chain's CDR3 is CASRKGQGGDNQPQHF. The CDR3 DNA is TGTGCCAGCAGAAAAGGACAGGGCGGCGACAATCAGCCCCAGCATTTT.

V gene TRBV10-3 combines with J gene TRBJ2-1, with 9 nucleotides matching TRBD2. Per germline, CDR1 ENHRY and CDR2 SYGVKD. The CDR3 consists of 15 residues. V was clipped by 2 bases and J by 7 bases; unmatched bases: 6. CDR3 sequence: CAISEPASGINEQFF. DNA for the CDR3: TGTGCCATCAGTGAGCCGGCTAGCGGGATTAATGAGCAGTTCTTC.

This clone was picked up a small number of times. The rearrangement links TRBV5-4 to TRBJ2-1; TRBD1 agrees at 8 bases. This CDR3 is built from 19 residues. Germline loops: CDR1 SGHNT, CDR2 YYREEE (reference sequence). V shed 1 base, J shed 2 bases, and the junction held 14 bases outside the gene matches. The DNA of the CDR3 is TGTGCCAGCAGCTTGAATGGCGGACAGGGATTTTTGACCTACAATGAGCAGTTCTTC. Translated, it gives CASSLNGGQGFLTYNEQFF.

The rearrangement joins TRBV6-2 or TRBV6-3 to TRBJ1-2; D possibly corresponds to TRBD1 (5 bases). V shed 5 bases and J shed 8 bases, with 9 bases lying between them. Germline V lookup: CDR1 MNHEY, CDR2 SVGEGT. This CDR3 spans 11 amino acids. The CDR3 reads CASSDRQGYTF. CDR3 bases: TGTGCCAGCAGTGACCGACAGGGCTACACCTTC.

V and J are TRBV25-1 and TRBJ2-2; D is perhaps TRBD1 (7 bases). V lost 4 bases and J lost 7, with 13 bases in between. Looked up from germline, CDR1 is MGHDK and CDR2 is SYGVNS. This CDR3 contains 14 residues. CDR3 nucleotides: TGTGCCAGCAGTGTAGCAGGGGGGATCGGGGAGCTGTTTTTT. As protein: CASSVAGGIGELFF. Together with reference TRBV25-1 and TRBJ2-2, the CDR3 gives the full variable domain: EADIYQTPRYLVIGTGKKITLECSQTMGHDKMYWYQQDPGMELHLIHYSYGVNSTEKGDLSSESTVSRIRTEHFPLTLESARPSHTSQYLCASSVAGGIGELFFGEGSRLTVL.

This clone was counted between two and nine times. The gene calls are TRBV7-2 and TRBJ1-5, with D possibly being TRBD1 (5 bases). V lost 1 base, J lost 2 bases, and 12 bases lay in between. The CDR3 has 16 residues. Germline CDR1 SGHTA, CDR2 FQGNSA. In DNA form, the CDR3 reads TGTGCCAGCAGCTTAGGCGGTGGGGCGGGCAATCAGCCCCAGCATTTT. Translation gives CASSLGGGAGNQPQHF.